Listed below are T cell receptor beta chains from one sample, sequenced in a study of blood T cell repertoires in COVID-19. Method: immunoSEQ multiplex PCR; TCRdb's copy keeps in-frame clones and lacks some. The data show roughly 140,000 clones, roughly four fifths seen once. The sequenced material came from PBMCs or T cells enriched from blood (not recorded which). Receptor source: a man aged 45-65 years who had recovered from COVID-19. CDR3s include the opening cysteine and the closing phenylalanine or tryptophan. Each record gives: D gene, V gene, J gene, clone size, CDR3 DNA, CDR3 protein. A D gene is named only where the DNA matches it firmly. Size values are once, few and many counts, or a class for expanded clones, and some rows have none.

d_call: NA
v_call: TRBV9
j_call: TRBJ1-4
clone_size: NA
cdr3_nt: TGTGCCAGCAGCGTAGTTGGGGGGGCGAATGAAAAACTGTTTTTT
cdr3_aa: CASSVVGGANEKLFF

d_call: TRBD1
v_call: TRBV19
j_call: TRBJ1-2
clone_size: NA
cdr3_nt: TGTGCCAGTAGCCTCGGACAGGGGGGCTTCTATGGCTACACCTTC
cdr3_aa: CASSLGQGGFYGYTF

d_call: NA
v_call: TRBV29-1
j_call: TRBJ2-7
clone_size: NA
cdr3_nt: TGCAGCGTTGGCCGGACAACCAACAACGAGCAGTACTTC
cdr3_aa: CSVGRTTNNEQYF

d_call: NA
v_call: TRBV11-3
j_call: TRBJ2-5
clone_size: NA
cdr3_nt: TGTGCCAGCAGCTCCGGACTGCAAGAGACCCAGTACTTC
cdr3_aa: CASSSGLQETQYF

d_call: TRBD1
v_call: TRBV2
j_call: TRBJ1-5
clone_size: few
cdr3_nt: TGTGCCAGCAGTGAAAGGACAGGGGGCGGCGGTCAGCCCCAGCATTTT
cdr3_aa: CASSERTGGGGQPQHF

d_call: TRBD2
v_call: TRBV11-2
j_call: TRBJ2-5
clone_size: NA
cdr3_nt: TGTGCCAGCAGCCGGTCCCGGGGGGGCGACCAAGAGACCCAGTACTTC
cdr3_aa: CASSRSRGGDQETQYF

d_call: NA
v_call: TRBV2
j_call: TRBJ1-4
clone_size: NA
cdr3_nt: TGTGCCAGCAGTGGGGCGGGGGCAACTAATGAAAAACTGTTTTTT
cdr3_aa: CASSGAGATNEKLFF

d_call: NA
v_call: TRBV2
j_call: TRBJ2-7
clone_size: NA
cdr3_nt: TGTGCCAGCAGTGATTCCCAGCCGGGGGTCTACGAGCAGTACTTC
cdr3_aa: CASSDSQPGVYEQYF

d_call: NA
v_call: TRBV5-6
j_call: TRBJ1-5
clone_size: NA
cdr3_nt: TGTGCCAGCAGCCGCGGTTCTCAGCCCCAGCATTTT
cdr3_aa: CASSRGSQPQHF

d_call: TRBD1
v_call: TRBV3-1/TRBV3-2
j_call: TRBJ1-4
clone_size: once
cdr3_nt: TGTGCCAGCAGCCCGTTCCGGACAGGGGGGAATGAAAAACTGTTTTTT
cdr3_aa: CASSPFRTGGNEKLFF

d_call: NA
v_call: TRBV10-3
j_call: TRBJ1-4
clone_size: NA
cdr3_nt: TGTGCCATCAGTGAGTCCGGGGGACTGAATGAAAAACTGTTTTTT
cdr3_aa: CAISESGGLNEKLFF

d_call: NA
v_call: TRBV7-9
j_call: TRBJ2-3
clone_size: NA
cdr3_nt: TGTGCCAGCAGCTTAGACAGTCAAACGCAGTATTTT
cdr3_aa: CASSLDSQTQYF

d_call: TRBD1
v_call: TRBV27
j_call: TRBJ1-1
clone_size: NA
cdr3_nt: TGTGCCAGCAGTCCCCGGACAGGGGGGGGGAACACTGAAGCTTTCTTT
cdr3_aa: CASSPRTGGGNTEAFF

d_call: NA
v_call: TRBV12-5
j_call: TRBJ2-6
clone_size: NA
cdr3_nt: TGTGCTAGTGGTTTGGGACAGACTGGGGCCAACGTCCTGACTTTC
cdr3_aa: CASGLGQTGANVLTF